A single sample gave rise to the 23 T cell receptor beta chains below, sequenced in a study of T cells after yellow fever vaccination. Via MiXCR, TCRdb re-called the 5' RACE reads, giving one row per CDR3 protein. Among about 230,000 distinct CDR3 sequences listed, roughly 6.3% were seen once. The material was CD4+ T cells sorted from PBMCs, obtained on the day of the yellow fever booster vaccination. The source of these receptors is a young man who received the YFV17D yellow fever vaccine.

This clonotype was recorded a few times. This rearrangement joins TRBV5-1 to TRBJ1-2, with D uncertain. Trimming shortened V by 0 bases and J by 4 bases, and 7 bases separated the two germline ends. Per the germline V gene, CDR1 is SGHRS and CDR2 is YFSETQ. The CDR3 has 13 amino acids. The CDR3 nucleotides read TGCGCCAGCAGCTTGGACGGCCCCTATGGCTACACCTTC. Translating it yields CASSLDGPYGYTF.

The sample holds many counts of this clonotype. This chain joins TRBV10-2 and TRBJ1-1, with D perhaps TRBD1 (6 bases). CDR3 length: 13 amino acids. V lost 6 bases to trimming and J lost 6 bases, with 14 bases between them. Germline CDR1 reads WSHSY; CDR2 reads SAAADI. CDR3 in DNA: TGCGCCAGCAGGGAAACCCACAGGGCTGAAGCTTTCTTT. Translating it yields CASRETHRAEAFF.

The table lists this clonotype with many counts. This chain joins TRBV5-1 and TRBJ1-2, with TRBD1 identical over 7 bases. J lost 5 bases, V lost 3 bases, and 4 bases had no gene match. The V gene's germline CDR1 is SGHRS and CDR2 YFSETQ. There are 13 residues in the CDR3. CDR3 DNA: TGCGCCAGCAGCTCGACAGGGCCGTATGGCTACACCTTC. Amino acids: CASSSTGPYGYTF.

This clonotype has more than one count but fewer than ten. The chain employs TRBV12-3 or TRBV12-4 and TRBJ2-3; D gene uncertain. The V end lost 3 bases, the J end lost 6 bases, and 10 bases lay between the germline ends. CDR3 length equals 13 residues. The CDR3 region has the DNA TGTGCCAGCAGTTTGCAGGTGGCGGATACGCAGTATTTT. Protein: CASSLQVADTQYF.

In DNA form, the CDR3 reads TGTGCCAGCAGCTTAGTTGGGCGGGACAATGAGCAGTTCTTC. Amino acids: CASSLVGRDNEQFF. The genes are TRBV11-3 and TRBJ2-1; D perhaps matches TRBD2 (5 bases). This CDR3 comprises 14 residues. Germline CDR1 is SGHNT and CDR2 is YENEEA. Between the trimmed V and J ends, which lost 1 base and 5 bases, there was a span of 9 bases.

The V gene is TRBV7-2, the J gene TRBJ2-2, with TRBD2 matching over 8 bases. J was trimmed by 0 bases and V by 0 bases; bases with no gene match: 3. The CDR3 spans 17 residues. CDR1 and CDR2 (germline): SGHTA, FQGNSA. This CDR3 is CASSLARGAANTGELFF. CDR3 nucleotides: TGTGCCAGCAGCTTAGCGCGGGGGGCCGCGAACACCGGGGAGCTGTTTTTT.

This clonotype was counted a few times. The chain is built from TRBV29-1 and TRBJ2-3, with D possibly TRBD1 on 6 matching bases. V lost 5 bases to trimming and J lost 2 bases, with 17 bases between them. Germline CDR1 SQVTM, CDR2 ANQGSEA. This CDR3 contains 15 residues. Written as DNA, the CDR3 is TGCAGCGTTAGTGGACAGAAAGCAACCACAGATACGCAGTATTTT. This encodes CSVSGQKATTDTQYF.

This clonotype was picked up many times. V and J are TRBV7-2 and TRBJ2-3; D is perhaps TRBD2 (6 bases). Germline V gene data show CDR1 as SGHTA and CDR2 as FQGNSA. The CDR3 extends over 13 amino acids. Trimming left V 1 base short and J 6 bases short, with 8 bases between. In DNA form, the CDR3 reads TGTGCCAGCAGCTTAGGTCTAGCGGATACGCAGTATTTT. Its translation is CASSLGLADTQYF.

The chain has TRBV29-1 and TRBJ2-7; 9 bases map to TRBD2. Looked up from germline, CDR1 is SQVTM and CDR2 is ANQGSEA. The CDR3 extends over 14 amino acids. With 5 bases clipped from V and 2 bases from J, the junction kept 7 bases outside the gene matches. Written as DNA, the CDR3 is TGCAGCGTTACACTCGGCGGGAGGGCCTACGAGCAGTACTTC. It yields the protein CSVTLGGRAYEQYF.

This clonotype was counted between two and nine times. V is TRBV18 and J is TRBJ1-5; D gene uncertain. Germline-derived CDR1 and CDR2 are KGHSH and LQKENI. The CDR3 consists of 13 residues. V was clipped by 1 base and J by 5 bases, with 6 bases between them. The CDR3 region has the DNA TGTGCCAGCTCACCACAGGTGGATCAGCCCCAGCATTTT. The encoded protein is CASSPQVDQPQHF.

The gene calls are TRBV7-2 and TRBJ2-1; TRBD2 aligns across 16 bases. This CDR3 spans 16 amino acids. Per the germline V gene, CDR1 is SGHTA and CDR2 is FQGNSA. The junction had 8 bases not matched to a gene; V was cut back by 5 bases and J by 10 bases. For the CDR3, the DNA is TGTGCCAGCAGCCCAATGGGACTAGCGGGAGGGCGCGAGCAGTTCTTC. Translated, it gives CASSPMGLAGGREQFF.

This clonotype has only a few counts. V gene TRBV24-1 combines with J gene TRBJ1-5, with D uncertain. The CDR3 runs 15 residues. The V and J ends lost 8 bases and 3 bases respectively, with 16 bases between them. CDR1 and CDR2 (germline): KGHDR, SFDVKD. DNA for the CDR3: TGTGCCACCAAACAAAGCAGGCGTCACAATCAGCCCCAGCATTTT. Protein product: CATKQSRRHNQPQHF.

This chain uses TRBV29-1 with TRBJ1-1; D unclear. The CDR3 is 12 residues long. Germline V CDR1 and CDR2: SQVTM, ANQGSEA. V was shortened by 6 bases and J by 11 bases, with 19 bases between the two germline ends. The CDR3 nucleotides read TGCAGCGTACGGGCCGCCCAAACCGGGGCTTTCTTT. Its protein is CSVRAAQTGAFF.

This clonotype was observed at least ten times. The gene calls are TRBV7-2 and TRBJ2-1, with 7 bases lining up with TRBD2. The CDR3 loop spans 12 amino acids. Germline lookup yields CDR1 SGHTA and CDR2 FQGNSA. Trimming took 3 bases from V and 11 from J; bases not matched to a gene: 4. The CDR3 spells CASSFGGGQQFF. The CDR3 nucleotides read TGTGCCAGCAGCTTTGGGGGGGGTCAGCAGTTCTTC.

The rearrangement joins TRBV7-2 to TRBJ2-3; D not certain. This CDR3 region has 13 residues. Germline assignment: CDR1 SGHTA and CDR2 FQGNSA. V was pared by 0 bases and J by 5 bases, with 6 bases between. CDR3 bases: TGTGCCAGCAGCTTAGCAAGGGAAGATACGCAGTATTTT. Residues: CASSLAREDTQYF.

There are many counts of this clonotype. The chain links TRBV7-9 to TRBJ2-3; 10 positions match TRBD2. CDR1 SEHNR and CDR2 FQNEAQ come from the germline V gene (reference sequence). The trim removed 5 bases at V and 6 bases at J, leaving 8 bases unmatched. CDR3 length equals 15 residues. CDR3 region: CASSRTSGILDTQYF. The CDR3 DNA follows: TGTGCCAGCAGCCGAACTAGCGGGATTTTGGATACGCAGTATTTT.

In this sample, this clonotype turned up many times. The CDR3 spells CSATSRGGSESSYEQYF. CDR3 bases: TGCAGTGCCACAAGCCGTGGCGGGAGTGAGAGCTCCTACGAGCAGTACTTC. The chain recombines TRBV20-1 with TRBJ2-7; 7 bases fit TRBD2. The germline gives CDR1 DFQATT, CDR2 SNEGSKA (reference sequence). This CDR3 contains 17 residues. Trimming removed 6 bases from V and 0 bases from J; junction bases left unmatched: 17.

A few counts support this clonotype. The CDR3 region has the DNA TGCAGTGCTAGAGATCGGGAGCCCAGCTCTGGAAACACCATATATTTT. Protein: CSARDREPSSGNTIYF. The chain is built from TRBV20-1 and TRBJ1-3, with D uncertain. V was shortened by 0 bases and J by 0 bases, with 12 bases between the two germline ends. Germline V gives CDR1 DFQATT, CDR2 SNEGSKA (reference sequence). This CDR3 is built from 16 residues.

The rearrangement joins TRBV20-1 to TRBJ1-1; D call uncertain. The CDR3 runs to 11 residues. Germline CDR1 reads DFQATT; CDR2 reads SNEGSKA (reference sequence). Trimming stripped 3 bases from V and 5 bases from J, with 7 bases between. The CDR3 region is CSASRKTEAFF. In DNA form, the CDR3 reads TGCAGTGCTAGCCGGAAAACTGAAGCTTTCTTT.

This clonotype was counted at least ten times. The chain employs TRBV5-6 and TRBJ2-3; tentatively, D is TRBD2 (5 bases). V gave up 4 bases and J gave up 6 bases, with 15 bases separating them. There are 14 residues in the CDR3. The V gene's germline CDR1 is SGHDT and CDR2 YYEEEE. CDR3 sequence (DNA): TGTGCCAGCAGCCAAGGAGGAACGAGGGATACGCAGTATTTT. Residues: CASSQGGTRDTQYF.

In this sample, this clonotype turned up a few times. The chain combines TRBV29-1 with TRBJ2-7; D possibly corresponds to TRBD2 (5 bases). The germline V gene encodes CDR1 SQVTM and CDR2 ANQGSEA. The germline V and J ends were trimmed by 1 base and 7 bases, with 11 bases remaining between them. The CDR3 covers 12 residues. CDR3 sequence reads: CSVEGEGREQYF. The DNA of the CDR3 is TGCAGCGTTGAAGGTGAGGGTAGGGAGCAGTACTTC.

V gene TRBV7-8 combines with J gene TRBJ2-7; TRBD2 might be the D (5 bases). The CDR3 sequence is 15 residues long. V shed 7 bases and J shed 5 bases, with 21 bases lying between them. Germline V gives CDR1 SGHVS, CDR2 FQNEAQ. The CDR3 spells CASTLSAGLGDEQYF. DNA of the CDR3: TGTGCCAGCACCCTCTCGGCGGGTCTGGGCGACGAGCAGTACTTC.

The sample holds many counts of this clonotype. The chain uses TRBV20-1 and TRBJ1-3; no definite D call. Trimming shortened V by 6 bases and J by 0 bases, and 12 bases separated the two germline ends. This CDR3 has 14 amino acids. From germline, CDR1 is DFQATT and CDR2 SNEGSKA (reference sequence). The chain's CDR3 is CSAAGRASGNTIYF. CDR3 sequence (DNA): TGCAGTGCGGCCGGGAGGGCCTCTGGAAACACCATATATTTT.